The 22 T cell receptor beta chains below were found in one sample sequenced in a study of blood T cell repertoires in COVID-19. Assay used: immunoSEQ multiplex PCR; TCRdb lists only in-frame clones, some missing. The sample comprises around 88,000 clones, about 78% of which are singletons, and roughly 8.2% rests with the top ten. Sequenced sample: peripheral blood. These receptors came from a man aged 45-65 years who had recovered from COVID-19.

V gene TRBV5-4 combines with J gene TRBJ2-7, with 9 bases lining up with TRBD1. There are 15 residues in the CDR3. After removal of 6 bases from V and 3 bases from J, the junction contained 10 bases not matched to a gene. Germline V gene data show CDR1 as SGHNT and CDR2 as YYREEE (reference sequence). CDR3 nucleotides: TGTGCCAGCACTATTTCGGGACAGGGCGGCTACGAGCAGTACTTC. Translating it yields CASTISGQGGYEQYF.

V gene TRBV10-3 combines with J gene TRBJ1-1; possibly TRBD1 for D (6 bases). The V end was cut by 1 base, the J end by 4 bases, with 10 bases between. Germline V lookup: CDR1 ENHRY, CDR2 SYGVKD. CDR3 length: 14 residues. Written as DNA, the CDR3 is TGTGCCATCAGTGAGTACCTGGACAGCACTGAAGCTTTCTTT. Translating gives CAISEYLDSTEAFF.

This clone was found once. This rearrangement joins TRBV7-8 to TRBJ2-7; 11 bases line up with TRBD2. The trim removed 5 bases at V and 6 bases at J, leaving 9 bases unmatched. The length of the CDR3 is 15 residues. The germline V gene has CDR1 SGHVS and CDR2 FQNEAQ. CDR3 DNA: TGTGCCAGCAGCGCCTCACTAGCGGGAGTAGGCGAGCAGTACTTC. It encodes CASSASLAGVGEQYF.

The V call is TRBV6-4, the J call TRBJ1-4; D unclear. Per the germline V gene, CDR1 is MRHNA and CDR2 is SNTAGT. The CDR3 extends over 14 amino acids. V lost 4 bases and J 3 bases, leaving 9 bases between the germline ends. The CDR3 nucleotides are TGTGCCAGCAGTGCACCGTCGGCTAATGAAAAACTGTTTTTT. Protein product: CASSAPSANEKLFF.

The chain employs TRBV11-2 and TRBJ2-3, with a weak D call TRBD1 (6 bases). CDR3 length: 16 residues. Trimming stripped 1 base from V and 4 bases from J, with 15 bases between. CDR1 SGHAT and CDR2 FQNNGV come from the germline V gene. The chain's CDR3 is CASSLAGRGTSDTQYF. The CDR3 DNA follows: TGTGCCAGCAGCTTAGCCGGCAGGGGAACTTCAGATACGCAGTATTTT.

The V gene is TRBV4-1, the J gene TRBJ1-2, with D possibly matching TRBD1 (5 bases). Germline-derived CDR1 and CDR2 are MGHRA and YSYEKL. The V and J ends lost 2 bases and 7 bases respectively, with 20 bases between them. This CDR3 comprises 16 residues. This chain's CDR3 is CASSQPLAGGRIGYTF. As DNA, the CDR3 is TGCGCCAGCAGCCAACCGTTGGCGGGGGGTAGGATTGGCTACACCTTC.

This chain uses TRBV18 with TRBJ2-1; no definite D call. CDR1 and CDR2 from the germline V gene are KGHSH and LQKENI. With 6 bases removed from V and 5 bases from J, the gap between germline ends came to 17 bases. The CDR3 loop spans 15 amino acids. The chain's CDR3 is CASSPRRLKDNEQFF. The CDR3 DNA sequence: TGTGCCAGCTCTCCCCGGAGATTGAAAGACAATGAGCAGTTCTTC. Full variable domain (rest looked up from reference TRBV18 and TRBJ2-1): NAGVMQNPRHLVRRRGQEARLRCSPMKGHSHVYWYRQLPEEGLKFMVYLQKENIIDESGMPKERFSAEFPKEGPSILRIQQVVRGDSAAYFCASSPRRLKDNEQFFGPGTRLTVL.

J is TRBJ2-2 and V is TRBV19, with 9 bases that match TRBD2. Germline V CDR1 and CDR2: LNHDA, SQIVND (reference sequence). The CDR3 covers 16 residues. Trimming at V came to 3 bases and at J to 4 bases, leaving 6 bases not matched to a gene. For the CDR3, the DNA is TGTGCCAGTAGTATCGCGGGAGGGCCCAGCACCGGGGAGCTGTTTTTT. It yields the protein CASSIAGGPSTGELFF. Looking up the rest from reference TRBV19 and TRBJ2-2 gives the full variable domain: DGGITQSPKYLFRKEGQNVTLSCEQNLNHDAMYWYRQDPGQGLRLIYYSQIVNDFQKGDIAEGYSVSREKKESFPLTVTSAQKNPTAFYLCASSIAGGPSTGELFFGEGSRLTVL.

This clone has a single count. The rearrangement links TRBV7-3 to TRBJ2-1; 10 positions match TRBD2. Germline-derived CDR1 and CDR2 are SGHTA and FQGTGA. The CDR3 covers 15 residues. V lost 5 bases and J lost 0; bases outside the gene matches: 1. The CDR3 region is CASSASGSSYNEQFF. The CDR3 DNA reads as TGTGCCAGCAGCGCTAGCGGGAGCTCCTACAATGAGCAGTTCTTC.

This clone is labeled as medium-sized (0.01 to 0.1%). The CDR3 reads CASSEARTRSGYGYTF. The CDR3 DNA reads TGTGCCAGCAGTGAAGCTCGGACAAGATCAGGCTATGGCTACACCTTC. This chain uses TRBV2 with TRBJ1-2, with D possibly being TRBD1 (5 bases). The V end was cut by 0 bases, the J end by 4 bases, with 15 bases between. CDR1 is SNHLY, CDR2 FYNNEI, per germline. CDR3 length equals 16 residues.

V usage is TRBV5-1 and J usage is TRBJ1-2; 7 bases line up with TRBD1. The germline CDR1 and CDR2 sequences are SGHRS and YFSETQ. The CDR3 consists of 15 residues. Losses at the gene ends were 4 bases for V and 8 bases for J; bases not matched to a gene: 14. The CDR3 is CASSPGPDRSRGYTF. In DNA form, the CDR3 reads TGCGCCAGCAGCCCAGGACCGGACAGGAGCCGCGGCTACACCTTC.

This chain connects TRBV5-6 to TRBJ1-2; 8 bases match TRBD1. The CDR3 is made up of 13 amino acids. J gave up 8 bases and V 2 bases, and 5 bases lay outside the gene matches. Germline values: CDR1 SGHDT, CDR2 YYEEEE. CDR3 sequence: CASSFGRGQGYTF. DNA for the CDR3: TGTGCCAGCAGCTTTGGCAGGGGGCAGGGCTACACCTTC. Supplemented by reference TRBV5-6 and TRBJ1-2, the full variable domain reads DAGVTQSPTHLIKTRGQQVTLRCSPKSGHDTVSWYQQALGQGPQFIFQYYEEEERQRGNFPDRFSGHQFPNYSSELNVNALLLGDSALYLCASSFGRGQGYTFGSGTRLTVV.

This chain links TRBV11-1 with TRBJ2-1; possibly TRBD1 for D (5 bases). V shed 5 bases and J shed 8 bases, with 13 bases lying between them. CDR1 is SGHAT, CDR2 FQDESV, per germline (reference sequence). There are 13 residues in the CDR3. CDR3 nucleotide sequence: TGTGCCAGCAGCCCAGCCACAGGTTATGAGCAGTTCTTC. It translates to CASSPATGYEQFF.

The chain employs TRBV6-5 and TRBJ1-2; 8 bases map to TRBD1. CDR3 length: 13 residues. V lost 2 bases and J lost 8; bases outside the gene matches: 4. Germline V gene lookup returns CDR1 MNHEY and CDR2 SVGAGI. This CDR3 is CASSYLDRGGYTF. DNA for the CDR3: TGTGCCAGCAGTTACCTAGACAGGGGAGGCTACACCTTC.

The V call is TRBV12-3 or TRBV12-4, the J call TRBJ2-1; D ambiguous. Trimming took off 3 bases at V and 9 bases at J, with 9 bases between the two ends. CDR3 length: 12 amino acids. The CDR3 region is CASSLFLSEQFF. In DNA, the CDR3 is TGTGCCAGCAGTTTGTTTTTGAGTGAGCAGTTCTTC.

This chain uses TRBV18 with TRBJ1-2, with D unresolved. CDR3 length equals 12 residues. In germline, CDR1 is KGHSH, CDR2 LQKENI. Trimming took 2 bases from V and 4 from J, leaving 5 bases between them. CDR3 DNA: TGTGCCAGCTCACCAGGAGGCTATGGCTACACCTTC. Protein: CASSPGGYGYTF.

The V and J genes are TRBV13 and TRBJ2-7, with a possible D match to TRBD2 (6 bases). From germline, CDR1 is PRHDT and CDR2 FYEKMQ (reference sequence). V was clipped by 6 bases and J by 5 bases, with 20 bases between them. The CDR3 is 15 residues long. As DNA, the CDR3 is TGTGCCAGCAGATCAAGGGAGGAGGCAGCCCACGAGCAGTACTTC. Protein product: CASRSREEAAHEQYF.

The table lists this clone with a few counts. The chain employs TRBV9 and TRBJ2-1; no definite D call. This CDR3 contains 13 residues. Germline V gene lookup returns CDR1 SGDLS and CDR2 YYNGEE. The V end was cut by 2 bases, the J end by 7 bases, with 10 bases between. CDR3 residues: CASSVSSPNEQFF. CDR3 nucleotides: TGTGCCAGCAGCGTCTCTAGTCCTAATGAGCAGTTCTTC. The full variable domain, completed using reference TRBV9 and TRBJ2-1, is DSGVTQTPKHLITATGQRVTLRCSPRSGDLSVYWYQQSLDQGLQFLIQYYNGEERAKGNILERFSAQQFPDLHSELNLSSLELGDSALYFCASSVSSPNEQFFGPGTRLTVL.

This chain uses TRBV28 with TRBJ1-6, with D maybe TRBD1 (6 bases). Per the germline V gene, CDR1 is MDHEN and CDR2 is SYDVKM. Trimming stripped 8 bases from V and 4 bases from J, with 9 bases between. The CDR3 spans 13 residues. The CDR3 sequence: CASHREYNSPLHF. The CDR3 DNA is TGTGCCAGCCACAGGGAATATAATTCACCCCTCCACTTT.

The V gene is TRBV5-1, the J gene TRBJ2-7, with a tentative D call TRBD1 (5 bases). The CDR3 has 13 residues. V dropped 2 bases and J dropped 3 bases, with 9 bases sitting between them. Looked up from germline, CDR1 is SGHRS and CDR2 is YFSETQ. CDR3 nucleotide sequence: TGCGCCAGCAGCTTCACAGGAAGCTACGAGCAGTACTTC. This gives the protein CASSFTGSYEQYF.

This clone was seen a handful of times. This chain uses TRBV5-5 with TRBJ2-3, with TRBD2 matching 7 bases. Looked up from germline, CDR1 is SGHKS and CDR2 is YYEKEE (reference sequence). This CDR3 has 15 amino acids. The V and J ends lost 6 bases and 4 bases, in that order; junction bases with no gene match: 11. In nucleotides, the CDR3 is TGTGCCAGCACTCTGCAGACTAGCTTCCCAGATACGCAGTATTTT. This encodes CASTLQTSFPDTQYF. The whole variable domain, remainder taken from reference TRBV5-5 and TRBJ2-3, is DAGVTQSPTHLIKTRGQQVTLRCSPISGHKSVSWYQQVLGQGPQFIFQYYEKEERGRGNFPDRFSARQFPNYSSELNVNALLLGDSALYLCASTLQTSFPDTQYFGPGTRLTVL.

This rearrangement joins TRBV6-5 to TRBJ1-2; 7 bases line up with TRBD1. Trimming at V came to 0 bases and at J to 3 bases, leaving 4 bases not matched to a gene. From germline, CDR1 is MNHEY and CDR2 SVGAGI. The CDR3 is made up of 15 amino acids. CDR3 in DNA: TGTGCCAGCAGTTACTCGACAGGGTCGGACTATGGCTACACCTTC. This codes for CASSYSTGSDYGYTF.